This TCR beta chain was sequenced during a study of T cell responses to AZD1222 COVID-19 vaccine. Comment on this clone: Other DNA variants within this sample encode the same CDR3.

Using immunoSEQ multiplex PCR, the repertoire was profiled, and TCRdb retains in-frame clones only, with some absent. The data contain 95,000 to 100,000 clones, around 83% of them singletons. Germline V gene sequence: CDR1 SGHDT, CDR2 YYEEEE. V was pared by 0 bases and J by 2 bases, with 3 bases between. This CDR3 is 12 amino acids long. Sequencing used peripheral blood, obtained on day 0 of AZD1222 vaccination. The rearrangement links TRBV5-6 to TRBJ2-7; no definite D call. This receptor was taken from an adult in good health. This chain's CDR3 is CASSLGTYEQYF. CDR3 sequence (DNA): TGTGCCAGCAGCTTGGGGACCTACGAGCAGTACTTC. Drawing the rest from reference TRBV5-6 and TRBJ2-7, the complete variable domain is DAGVTQSPTHLIKTRGQQVTLRCSPKSGHDTVSWYQQALGQGPQFIFQYYEEEERQRGNFPDRFSGHQFPNYSSELNVNALLLGDSALYLCASSLGTYEQYFGPGTRLTVT.